This entry concerns a single TCR beta chain. Its target is not known. Template-switching 5'RACE yielded the TCR cDNA; a universal primer site and UMIs were added in the process. TCRdb fed the 5' RACE reads into MiXCR, producing one record per CDR3 protein. The sample lists just under 600,000 distinct CDR3 sequences; roughly 14% were seen once. This record belongs to a study of T cells after yellow fever vaccination. The study's findings and limits: Most clones from primary vaccination were detected again post-booster (around 95% CD4, 88% CD8).

Germline CDR1 WNHNN, CDR2 SYGVQD (reference sequence). CDR3 length equals 11 residues. The germline V and J ends were trimmed by 10 bases and 13 bases, with 14 bases remaining between them. The TCR sequence derives from a young man who received the YFV17D yellow fever vaccine. Here the sequenced sample was PBMCs, taken on the day of the yellow fever booster vaccination. The chain has TRBV10-1 and TRBJ1-6, with no clear D. CDR3 in amino acids: CATRTGWPLHF. The CDR3 nucleotides read TGCGCCACCCGGACCGGTTGGCCCCTCCACTTT.